This TCR beta chain is from a study of shared clonotypes between healthy human individuals (dated by TCRdb to 2020 to 2022). Background for the entire study: The cohort included three men and a couple of women between 18 and 49 years of age. The study deeply sequenced blood TCR repertoires of about 5 healthy adults to estimate repertoire size and the extent of clonotype sharing between individuals. To increase sequencing depth and limit assay-specific biases, different laboratories used diverse techniques to prepare libraries and sequence TCR repertoires. Between about 0.9 and 9 billion PBMCs per donor were obtained by leukapheresis.

The research as a whole found: Pairwise subsampling led to the expectation that sequencing depth would affect the degree of clonotype sharing among donors. The small number of donors limited the genetic and exposure-history diversity represented. Only blood was sampled, and tissue TCR repertoires likely differ from those in blood.

Using the deep immunoSEQ assay, multiplex PCR amplified TCR CDR3 regions from genomic DNA. For each cell subset, the extracted genomic DNA was distributed evenly across all wells of several immunoSEQ 96-well plates, and each plate served as one replicate. For unsorted PBMC, 300 ng genomic DNA, equal to roughly 32,000 T cell genomes, was loaded into each replicate PCR. Unsorted PBMC genomic DNA was sequenced across ten immunoSEQ deep assay plates. The purified libraries were quantified using a Qubit 3.0 fluorometer, sized with a Bioanalyzer 2100, and then quantified again using the KAPA Library Quantification kit. A separate single-read 150-cycle Illumina NextSeq 550 flow cell was used to sequence each immunoSEQ 96-well plate. Per the authors' processing: Because only junctional sequences without quality scores were contained in the immunoSEQ output, filtering matching that applied to full-length reads could not be performed. To assign V/J genes and CDR3, sequences were annotated against IMGT germline references using PyIR, a Python wrapper for IgBLAST v1.9. Reads were removed for weak V/J assignments (E-value above 1e-6), missing CDR3, stop codons, out-of-frame junctions, or ambiguous translated residues. V3J clonotypes were defined as sequences sharing the same inferred V gene, J gene, and CDR3 amino acid sequence. Percentage overlap between repertoires was computed as shared unique clonotypes divided by the size of the smaller repertoire. Three approaches were used to assess repertoire richness: RTK rarefaction, the Chao1 estimator, and Recon v2.1 estimates of unobserved clonotypes. Not all clones reach the TCRdb copy of this immuneACCESS table, which keeps in-frame sequences only. Checked studies attribute under half of the gap to unresolved V genes and leave the rest unexplained. That table supplies the V and J calls and clone size; D and trimming were determined from the DNA. In this sample the table shows about half a million clones, around 79% of which occur a single time. The ten largest clones take up approximately 12% of the sample.

Healthy HIV-negative adults with no recently reported acute infections or vaccinations were included as donors. Every donor was a Caucasian adult residing in Nashville, Tennessee, USA. In the unsorted samples, some 100 million PBMCs were counted, and genomic DNA was extracted using the QIAamp DNA Blood Mini kit. Blood was collected by leukapheresis, and PBMCs were isolated by Ficoll-Histopaque density gradient centrifugation and then cryopreserved in liquid nitrogen vapor phase. For CDR1 and CDR2, the germline V gene lists SGHTA and FQGNSA. Cut back by 2 bases and 9 bases, the V and J ends lie 8 bases apart. From the cysteine up to the phenylalanine, the CDR3 has a length of 12 residues. The DNA shown is the 36-base CDR3, in frame from base 1. Notes on this clone: The clone's antigen remains unknown. No qualities accompany the bases; no much larger clone lies one base away.

The TCR sequence derives from a woman in her 40s in good health. Some clones in this sample may be carry-over from other donors' samples. The chain is assembled from TRBV7-2 and TRBJ2-1; the D gene is perhaps TRBD2, from 5 matching bases. Material for sequencing was PBMCs. The sequence in DNA is TGTGCCAGCAGCTTAAGTGGGAGTGAGCAGTTCTTC. It codes for CASSLSGSEQFF.